The following is a T cell receptor beta chain sequence with its context. Its antigen is not identified. Every bit of the isolated RNA underwent reverse transcription, so sequencing read expressed TCRB transcripts. Clones were read by immunoSEQ multiplex PCR, and TCRdb kept only the in-frame ones, dropping some. Of 330,000 or so clones listed, roughly 21% are singletons. This sample was taken from a study of beta chain features in type 1 diabetes. General study results and limits: The similarity of naive, central memory and Treg TCRB repertoires appeared greater among patients than among healthy donors.

Per germline, CDR1 KGHSH and CDR2 LQKENI. The CDR3 has 16 amino acids. The V and J ends lost 0 bases and 5 bases, in that order; junction bases with no gene match: 5. The sequence was collected from a woman under 30 in good health. Sequences were obtained from naive CD4+ T cells from blood. The chain recombines TRBV18 with TRBJ2-2; 8 bases are a match to TRBD1. The DNA for the CDR3 is TGTGCCAGCTCACCACCGTCAGGGGGCAAGACCGGGGAGCTGTTTTTT. Its protein product is CASSPPSGGKTGELFF.